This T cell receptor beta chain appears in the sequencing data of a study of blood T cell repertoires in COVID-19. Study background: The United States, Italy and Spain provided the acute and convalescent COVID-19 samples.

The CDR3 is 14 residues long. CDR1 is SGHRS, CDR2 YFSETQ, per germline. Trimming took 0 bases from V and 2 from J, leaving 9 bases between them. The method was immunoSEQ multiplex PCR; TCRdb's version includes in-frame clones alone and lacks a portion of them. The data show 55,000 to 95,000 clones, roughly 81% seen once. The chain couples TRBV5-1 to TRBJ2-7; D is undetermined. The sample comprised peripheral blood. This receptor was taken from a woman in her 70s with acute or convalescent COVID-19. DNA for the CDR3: TGCGCCAGCAGCTTGGTCGTCAGTCCCTACGAGCAGTACTTC. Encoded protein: CASSLVVSPYEQYF.